The clone carrying this T cell receptor beta chain was picked up one time. Authors' analysis steps: Scientists estimated how many nucleated cells there were by amplifying reference gene primers. Generated by immunoSEQ multiplex PCR, the TCRdb table keeps only in-frame clones and is missing some. For V, J and clone size, that table is used; D and trimming come from the DNA. There are fewer than 35,000 clones in the sample; approximately 90% occur only once, and over 1.5% lies in the top ten. This sample was included in a study of blood T cell repertoires in COVID-19. In the study overall: Italy, Spain and the United States were the sources of the convalescent and acute COVID-19 samples. From T cells, B-cell-depleted T cells, or PBMCs came the material, which was cDNA or gDNA.

The CDR3 length is 14 residues. Germline CDR1 reads SGHRS; CDR2 reads YFSETQ. The V segment lost 5 bases and the J segment 6 bases; nucleotides outside the gene matches: 7. V gene TRBV5-1 combines with J gene TRBJ1-4, with 7 bases aligning to TRBD1. What was sequenced was peripheral blood. The source is a man aged 50-59 years with active or convalescent COVID-19. CDR3 amino acids: CASSSTGEDEKLFF. The CDR3 bases are TGCGCCAGCAGTTCTACAGGGGAGGATGAAAAACTGTTTTTT.